This T cell receptor (beta chain) is drawn from a study of shared clonotypes between healthy human individuals. The wider study: The study enrolled a couple of women and three men aged 18 to 49.

Germline V gene sequence: CDR1 SGHAT, CDR2 FQNNGV. This CDR3 is 10 amino acids long. TCRdb keeps only in-frame clones here, not all; method: immunoSEQ multiplex PCR. The sample includes 550,000 to 750,000 clones, about 90% of them seen just once. As for this clone: Its antigen is still unknown. One end of the junction varies from germline; a read error may be responsible.

General study points: Large depth notwithstanding, sorted-subset sequencing proved incomplete by rarefaction.

As defined, naive CD8 cells were CD45RO-negative and positively selected for CCR7, with terminally differentiated effector memory CD45RA+ cells excluded. Healthy adults negative for HIV, lacking recent acute infections or vaccinations, served as donors. This chain links TRBV11-2 with TRBJ1-2; D gene ambiguous. Input material: naive CD8+ T cells sorted from blood. The sequence was obtained from a man younger than 40 in good health. The CDR3 DNA reads TGTGCCAGCAGCTTCCCCCGGACTAACTTC. The encoded protein is CASSFPRTNF.